This T cell receptor beta chain was sequenced in a study of a mutant IDH1 vaccine in newly diagnosed glioma. Time point specified: baseline, week 1 (first vaccination visit). Treatment described: pre-vaccination baseline after standard-of-care therapy. Sequencing was performed with immunoSEQ multiplex PCR; in TCRdb, only in-frame clones are kept and a portion is missing. This table has some 68,000 clones, 70% to 80% appearing once. Germline V gives CDR1 ENHRY, CDR2 SYGVKD. The junction had 6 bases not matched to a gene; V was cut back by 6 bases and J by 4 bases. The length of the CDR3 is 15 residues.

The J gene is TRBJ2-2, the V gene TRBV10-3; 9 nucleotides line up with TRBD1. Sequencing used PBMCs, obtained from a glioma patient treated with radiotherapy, temozolomide or both. The receptor was isolated from a man in his forties or fifties with glioma. Here the CDR3 DNA reads TGTGCCATCAGCTCCGGGACAGGGCTCACCGGGGAGCTGTTTTTT. Its translation is CAISSGTGLTGELFF.